A single sample gave rise to the 18 T cell receptor beta chains below, sequenced in a study of blood T cells in healthy people across ages (dated by TCRdb to the mid-2010s). The library relied on 5' RACE. Instrument on record: Illumina HiSeq 2500. A second roughly 7 to 11 cycle PCR used a sample-barcoded 5' primer and a J-beta primer mix. TCRdb cleaned the public reads at Q25 with fastp, built clones with MiXCR and kept in-frame beta chains. Here each entry gathers all rows of one CDR3 protein and keeps the most common genes and DNA. In all, the sample holds 1 million to 1.2 million distinct CDR3 sequences, and 30% to 40% of those were seen once. The leading ten clones occupy about an eighth of the sample. Sequencing input: blood. The origin of the receptors is a man younger than 35 in good health.

V and J are TRBV20-1 and TRBJ2-2; D is ambiguous. Germline CDR1 reads DFQATT; CDR2 reads SNEGSKA (reference sequence). This CDR3 is 13 amino acids long. V was shortened by 3 bases and J by 7 bases, with 12 bases between the two germline ends. The CDR3 spells CSARPELGGELFF. Here the CDR3 DNA reads TGCAGTGCTAGGCCCGAGTTGGGCGGGGAGCTGTTTTTT.

Written as DNA, the CDR3 is TGTGCCAGCAGCCTCGGGACAAAGGTCTACGGGCAGTACTTC. Translation: CASSLGTKVYGQYF. The V and J genes are TRBV6-5 and TRBJ2-4, with D tentatively TRBD1 (6 bases). CDR1 and CDR2 (germline): MNHEY, SVGAGI. CDR3 length: 14 amino acids. V was cut by 6 bases and J by 13 bases, with 22 bases left in between.

This clonotype appeared a few times. This chain joins TRBV4-3 and TRBJ2-7; unclear D gene. Germline V lookup: CDR1 LGHNA, CDR2 YSLEER. Trimming left V 0 bases short and J 5 bases short, with 8 bases between. The CDR3 has 13 residues. This CDR3 reads CASSQDRFDEQYF. The CDR3 nucleotides are TGCGCCAGCAGCCAAGACAGATTCGACGAGCAGTACTTC.

V gene TRBV20-1 combines with J gene TRBJ2-1, with TRBD2 matching over 10 bases. The CDR3 sequence is 15 residues long. Germline values: CDR1 DFQATT, CDR2 SNEGSKA (reference sequence). J lost 7 bases, V lost 6 bases, and 12 bases had no gene match. CDR3 nucleotide sequence: TGCAGTGCCCGTGTTGGGGCTAGCGGGGGAAATGAGCAGTTCTTC. Its protein is CSARVGASGGNEQFF.

This clonotype was counted only a few times. The rearrangement joins TRBV20-1 to TRBJ2-4; 10 bases fit TRBD1. The CDR3 runs to 14 residues. Germline CDR1 is DFQATT and CDR2 is SNEGSKA (reference sequence). V gave up 7 bases and J gave up 9 bases; unmatched junction bases: 12. CDR3 nucleotide sequence: TGCAGTGGTCGGACAGGGGGTAATGGGGGCATTCAGTACTTC. Protein: CSGRTGGNGGIQYF.

The J gene is TRBJ1-1, the V gene TRBV27; D gene uncertain. V was trimmed by 2 bases and J by 6 bases, leaving 4 bases between them. The CDR3 totals 11 residues. CDR1 MNHEY and CDR2 SMNVEV come from the germline V gene (reference sequence). CDR3: CASSLIPEAFF. In DNA, the CDR3 is TGTGCCAGCAGTTTAATCCCTGAAGCTTTCTTT.

With respect to this clonotype: A much larger clone lies a single base off, so this may be a read error. The V and J genes are TRBV15 and TRBJ1-1, with D uncertain. V was shortened by 6 bases and J by 0 bases, with 8 bases between the two germline ends. Germline V gene data show CDR1 as LNHNV and CDR2 as YYDKDF (reference sequence). This CDR3 spans 13 amino acids. The CDR3 DNA is TGTGCCACCAGTAAGGAGTTGAACACTGAAGCTTTCTTT. This sequence encodes CATSKELNTEAFF. Full variable domain (remainder filled in from reference TRBV15 and TRBJ1-1): DAMVIQNPRYQVTQFGKPVTLSCSQTLNHNVMYWYQQKSSQAPKLLFHYYDKDFNNEADTPDNFQSRRPNTSFCFLDIRSPGLGDTAMYLCATSKELNTEAFFGQGTRLTVV.

This clonotype occurred once. The chain is built from TRBV28 and TRBJ2-2; 8 bases align to TRBD2. CDR1 MDHEN and CDR2 SYDVKM come from the germline V gene. With 8 bases clipped from V and 4 bases from J, the junction kept 9 bases outside the gene matches. The CDR3 spans 15 residues. CDR3 bases: TGTGCCAGCTCGGGGGGGGCGGTGAGCACCGGGGAGCTGTTTTTT. Translated: CASSGGAVSTGELFF.

This clonotype has just a few counts. This chain connects TRBV6-5 to TRBJ2-3; D not resolved. The V gene's germline CDR1 is MNHEY and CDR2 SVGAGI. The CDR3 runs to 12 residues. V gave up 6 bases and J gave up 4 bases, with 8 bases separating them. The CDR3 nucleotides read TGTGCCAGCAGAAGGGTCGCAGATACGCAGTATTTT. Translated: CASRRVADTQYF.

The V call is TRBV9, the J call TRBJ1-4; 9 bases align to TRBD1. The CDR3 contains 13 residues. Trimming at V came to 3 bases and at J to 8 bases, leaving 2 bases not matched to a gene. CDR1 is SGDLS and CDR2 is YYNGEE in the germline V gene. CDR3 coding DNA: TGTGCCAGCAGCGGTGGACAGGGGGAAAAACTGTTTTTT. This sequence encodes CASSGGQGEKLFF.

The J gene is TRBJ1-1, the V gene TRBV6-6, with D maybe TRBD1 (5 bases). This CDR3 is built from 13 residues. The V and J ends lost 2 bases and 4 bases respectively, with 8 bases between them. The germline gives CDR1 MNHNY, CDR2 SVGAGI (reference sequence). The CDR3 loop is CASSYRGITEAFF. CDR3 in DNA: TGTGCCAGCAGTTACAGGGGCATCACTGAAGCTTTCTTT.

The chain uses TRBV6-2 or TRBV6-3 and TRBJ2-3, with 7 bases aligning to TRBD1. The V gene end was trimmed by 6 bases and the J gene end by 7 bases; junction bases not matched to a gene: 4. The CDR3 is made up of 12 amino acids. Germline CDR1 and CDR2: MNHEY and SVGEGT. CDR3 residues: CASRPGGYTQYF. CDR3 nucleotides: TGTGCCAGCAGGCCAGGGGGTTATACGCAGTATTTT.

The table lists this clonotype with a few counts. This sequence joins TRBV4-3 and TRBJ1-2, with D hard to call. The CDR3 length is 15 residues. The V and J ends lost 0 bases and 0 bases respectively, with 8 bases between them. CDR1 is LGHNA, CDR2 YSLEER, per germline. In DNA form, the CDR3 reads TGCGCCAGCAGCCAAGACAGGAAAGCTAACTATGGCTACACCTTC. Translating it yields CASSQDRKANYGYTF.

This clonotype was observed a handful of times. The V call is TRBV7-2, the J call TRBJ2-3; D remains ambiguous. V was trimmed by 4 bases and J by 2 bases, leaving 16 bases between them. CDR3 length: 16 residues. Germline lookup yields CDR1 SGHTA and CDR2 FQGNSA. CDR3: CASSSGSRFYTDTQYF. For the CDR3, the DNA is TGTGCCAGCAGCTCTGGCAGCCGATTCTACACAGATACGCAGTATTTT.

Here the CDR3 DNA reads TGTGCCAGCGTTCAACAGGGGACGGGGTACGAGCAGTACTTC. This sequence encodes CASVQQGTGYEQYF. The chain combines TRBV6-9 with TRBJ2-7, with 7 bases that match TRBD1. The CDR3 loop spans 14 amino acids. Germline loops: CDR1 MNHGY, CDR2 SVAAGI. The V segment lost 8 bases and the J segment 4 bases; nucleotides outside the gene matches: 11.

This clonotype turned up a few times. CDR3 DNA sequence: TGCAGTGCTAGAGAAATACAACGAGAGACCCAGTACTTC. Its translation is CSAREIQRETQYF. The chain has TRBV20-1 and TRBJ2-5; D not certain. The CDR3 has 13 residues. The V end was cut by 0 bases, the J end by 4 bases, with 9 bases between. The germline CDR1 and CDR2 sequences are DFQATT and SNEGSKA (reference sequence).

The J gene is TRBJ2-7, the V gene TRBV4-2; TRBD1 might be the D (5 bases). Germline-derived CDR1 and CDR2 are LGHNA and YNFKEQ. The CDR3 is 13 residues long. V dropped 6 bases and J dropped 4 bases, with 13 bases sitting between them. The CDR3 region is CASRVGQTYEQYF. CDR3 nucleotides: TGTGCCAGCAGGGTCGGACAAACTTACGAGCAGTACTTC.

V is TRBV20-1 and J is TRBJ1-1; D gene ambiguous. The CDR3 consists of 14 residues. Deletions cut 3 bases from V and 7 bases from J, with 18 bases between. Per germline, CDR1 DFQATT and CDR2 SNEGSKA (reference sequence). The CDR3 here is CSARAGSVAVEAFF. CDR3 in DNA: TGCAGTGCTAGGGCGGGTTCTGTCGCGGTTGAAGCTTTCTTT.